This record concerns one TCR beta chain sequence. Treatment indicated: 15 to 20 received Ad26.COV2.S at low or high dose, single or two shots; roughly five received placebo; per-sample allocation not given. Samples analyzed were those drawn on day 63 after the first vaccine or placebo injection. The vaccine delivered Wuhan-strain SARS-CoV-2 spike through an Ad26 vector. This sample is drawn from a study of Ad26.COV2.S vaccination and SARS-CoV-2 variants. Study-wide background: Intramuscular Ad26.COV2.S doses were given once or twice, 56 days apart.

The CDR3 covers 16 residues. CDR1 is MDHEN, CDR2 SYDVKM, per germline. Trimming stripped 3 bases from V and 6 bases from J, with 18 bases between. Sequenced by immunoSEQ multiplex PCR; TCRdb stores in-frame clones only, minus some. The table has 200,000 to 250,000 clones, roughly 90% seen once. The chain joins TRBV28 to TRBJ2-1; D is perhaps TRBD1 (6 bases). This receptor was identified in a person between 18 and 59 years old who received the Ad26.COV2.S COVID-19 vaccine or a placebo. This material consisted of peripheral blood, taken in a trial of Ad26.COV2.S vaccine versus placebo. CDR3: CASSLGTPLGPNEQFF. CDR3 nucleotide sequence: TGTGCCAGCAGTTTGGGGACACCGCTGGGCCCCAATGAGCAGTTCTTC. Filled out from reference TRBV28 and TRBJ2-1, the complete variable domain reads DVKVTQSSRYLVKRTGEKVFLECVQDMDHENMFWYRQDPGLGLRLIYFSYDVKMKEKGDIPEGYSVSREKKERFSLILESASTNQTSMYLCASSLGTPLGPNEQFFGPGTRLTVL.